The rows below give T cell receptor beta chains drawn from one sample of a study of blood T cell repertoires in COVID-19. Data came from immunoSEQ multiplex PCR; TCRdb stores just in-frame clones and leaves some out. The sample holds roughly 99,000 clones, 89% seen once. The specimen was peripheral blood. The source of these receptors is a man aged 40-49 years with active or convalescent COVID-19. The CDR3 runs from the conserved cysteine through the conserved F or W. Each record gives: V gene, CDR3 protein.

>TRBV7-3
CASSEGSGAPFREQYF
>TRBV19
CASSGRERGAVYEQYF
>TRBV6-4
CASRKDRNSNQPQHF
>TRBV27
CASSLSRGSSDEQFF
>TRBV18
CASSPKTGNEKLFF
>TRBV6-6
CASSYSGGATNEKLFF
>TRBV29-1
CFAGTSGRGETQYF
>TRBV5-1
CASSLGTSGRHNEQFF
>TRBV24-1
CATSDLGGSTDTQYF
>TRBV7-6
CASSFSGSETQYF
>TRBV9
CASSGQGPDTQYF
>TRBV24-1
CATSDLQASGRPTDTQYF
>TRBV2
CASSDVLAGTYNEQFF
>TRBV27
CASSLSGGWVVEQYF
>TRBV7-9
CASSFGGRDNEKLFF
>TRBV28
CASSSNLGTQYF
>TRBV7-8
CASSLGAVYEQYF
>TRBV9
CASSVLITGNTEAFF
>TRBV24-1
CATSETGLAGGDTQYF
>TRBV28
CASSTRTGKNGYTF
>TRBV19
CAPSTELRGTDTQYF
>TRBV25-1
CASSEPGQGRFEQYF
>TRBV2
CASSAAYEQYF
>TRBV29-1
CSGGDREGGGYTF
>TRBV27
CASSSPGQGNEKLFF
>TRBV7-8
CASSPLAGGATGELFF
>TRBV27
CASSLRGRVNQPQHF
>TRBV18
CASEGTQRRNEQFF
>TRBV29-1
CSVEGVLAGEISYNEQFF
>TRBV23-1
CASSHPGQGANYEQYF
>TRBV7-3
CASSLNGGFYEQYF
>TRBV5-1
CASSEGQGVSNEQFF
>TRBV18
CASSLDSYEQYF
>TRBV10-3
CAISGQNYGYTF
>TRBV2
CASSGQVLYEQYF
>TRBV3-1/TRBV3-2
CATNRESSTGELFF
>TRBV6-5
CASSAGTGIGGYTF
>TRBV4-3
CASSRDRDQPQHF
>TRBV19
CASWTGGDQPQHF
>TRBV29-1
CSVEKGGNQPQHF
>TRBV7-9
CASSWGQGAMSQFF
>TRBV11-2
CASSLTDRGYEQYF
>TRBV30
CAWSRATDQPQHF
>TRBV28
CASRYITGGRFGNQPQHF
>TRBV5-5
CASSGEVARSQETQYF
>TRBV14
CASSQNSAGYEQYF
>TRBV3-1/TRBV3-2
CASSQNGQGAEQYF
>TRBV7-6
CASSLEAGANYGYTF
>TRBV5-1
CASRAGVSTDTQYF
>TRBV11-2
CASSLDRVSTGELFF
>TRBV2
CASSGGNYGYTF
>TRBV28
CASTPGELFF
>TRBV19
CASSIASGTYEQYF
>TRBV3-1/TRBV3-2
CASSQGRVGEKLFF